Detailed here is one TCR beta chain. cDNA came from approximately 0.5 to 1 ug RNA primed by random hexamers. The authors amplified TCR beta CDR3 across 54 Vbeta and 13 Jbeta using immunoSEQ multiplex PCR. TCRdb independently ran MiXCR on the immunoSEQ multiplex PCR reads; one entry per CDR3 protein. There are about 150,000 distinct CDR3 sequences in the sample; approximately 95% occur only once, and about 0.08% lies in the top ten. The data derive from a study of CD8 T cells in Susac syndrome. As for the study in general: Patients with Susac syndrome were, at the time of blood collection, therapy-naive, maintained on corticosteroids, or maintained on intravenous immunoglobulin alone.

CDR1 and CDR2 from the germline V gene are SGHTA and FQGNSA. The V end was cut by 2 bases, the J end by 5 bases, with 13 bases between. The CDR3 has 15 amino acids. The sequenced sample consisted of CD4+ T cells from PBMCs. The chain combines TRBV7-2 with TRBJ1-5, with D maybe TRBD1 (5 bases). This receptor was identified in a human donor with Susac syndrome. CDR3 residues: CASSLFGARDQPQHF. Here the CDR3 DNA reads TGTGCCAGCAGCTTATTTGGGGCCCGGGATCAGCCCCAGCATTTT.